This TCR beta chain was captured by sequencing in a study of CXCR3-negative and CXCR3-positive naive CD8 T cells. Whole-study context: A total of some 130 million TRB reads was generated, with about 1.5 +/- 0.3 million per library.

The study, taken as a whole, reports: When CXCR3-positive naive cells were set against CXCR3-negative naive cells, the former had more hydrophobic TRB CDR3s. Between one naive subset and the other, surface CD5 was comparable, and TCR strength was inferred from TRB CDR3 properties.

The authors made the TRB cDNA libraries by 5' RACE using UMI labels. TCRdb re-called the 5' RACE reads and catalogs CDR3 proteins one per entry, DNA excluded. This sample contains tens of thousands of distinct CDR3 sequences. A note on this clonotype: What it recognizes is unknown.

There are 15 residues in the CDR3. Germline CDR1 DFQATT, CDR2 SNEGSKA (reference sequence). Sequenced material: naive CXCR3- CD8+ T cells from blood. Subset meaning: CD45RO-CCR7+CD27+CD95- naive CD8+ T cells lacking CXCR3 (TNR3-). The source is a human donor in good health. Some clones in this sample may be carry-over from other donors' samples. V and J are TRBV20-1 and TRBJ2-3; TCRdb outputs TRBD2, but without DNA this stays unchecked. CDR3 sequence: CSALHSGGAGDMQYF.